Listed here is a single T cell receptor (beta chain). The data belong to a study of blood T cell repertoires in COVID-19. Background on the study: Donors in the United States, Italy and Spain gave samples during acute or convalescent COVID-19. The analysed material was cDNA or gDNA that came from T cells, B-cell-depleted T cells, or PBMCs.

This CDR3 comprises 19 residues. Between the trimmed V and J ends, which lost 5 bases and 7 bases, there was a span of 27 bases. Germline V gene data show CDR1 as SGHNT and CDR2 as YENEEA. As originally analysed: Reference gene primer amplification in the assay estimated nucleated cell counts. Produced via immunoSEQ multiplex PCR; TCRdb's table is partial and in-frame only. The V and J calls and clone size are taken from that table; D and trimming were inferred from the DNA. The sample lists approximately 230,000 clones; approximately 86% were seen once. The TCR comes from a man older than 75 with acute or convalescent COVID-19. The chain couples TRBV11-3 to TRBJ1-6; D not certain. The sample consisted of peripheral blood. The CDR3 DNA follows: TGTGCCAGCAGCAACGAAACTAAACTTCCCCCGGTCCGCAATTCACCCCTCCACTTT. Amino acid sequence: CASSNETKLPPVRNSPLHF.